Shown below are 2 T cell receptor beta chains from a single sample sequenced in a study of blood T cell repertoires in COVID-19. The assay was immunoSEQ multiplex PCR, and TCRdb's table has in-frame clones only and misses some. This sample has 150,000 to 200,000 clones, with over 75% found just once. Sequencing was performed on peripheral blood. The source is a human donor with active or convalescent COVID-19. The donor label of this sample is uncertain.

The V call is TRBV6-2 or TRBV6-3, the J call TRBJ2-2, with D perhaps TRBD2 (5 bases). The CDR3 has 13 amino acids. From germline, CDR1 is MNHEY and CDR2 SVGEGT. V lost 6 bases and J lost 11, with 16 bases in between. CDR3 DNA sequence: TGTGCCAGCAGCCTGCGAGTCCGGGGAGAGCTGTTTTTT. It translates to CASSLRVRGELFF.

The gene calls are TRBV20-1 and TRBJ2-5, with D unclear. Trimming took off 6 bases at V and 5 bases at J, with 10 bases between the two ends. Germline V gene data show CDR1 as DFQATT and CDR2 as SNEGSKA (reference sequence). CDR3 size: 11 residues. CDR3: CSAPLSETQYF. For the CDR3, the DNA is TGCAGTGCCCCCCTGAGTGAGACCCAGTACTTC.